This TCR beta chain was identified during a study of control samples from healthy donors and cancer patients. Trimming removed 4 bases from V and 5 bases from J; junction bases left unmatched: 4. This CDR3 region has 14 residues. The germline gives CDR1 LNHDA, CDR2 SQIVND (reference sequence). TCRdb's table, derived via immunoSEQ multiplex PCR, lists solely in-frame clones and lacks some. The sample shows 120,000 or so clones, 80% to 90% of them seen only once. V and J are TRBV19 and TRBJ2-7, with 11 bases lining up with TRBD1. The sequencing input was blood. This receptor was identified in a man in his sixties in good health. CDR3 DNA: TGTGCCAGTAGTAGGGACAGGGGGTTCGACGAGCAGTACTTC. This translates into CASSRDRGFDEQYF.